This entry lists 17 T cell receptor beta chains sequenced from one sample in a study of T-cell memory formation after mild COVID-19. TCRdb recomputed calls from the 5' RACE reads with MiXCR, one row per CDR3 protein. The top ten clones hold roughly 21% of a sample with 250,000 to 350,000 distinct CDR3 sequences, around 19% of them seen once. The sequencing sample was made of PBMCs or a T cell subset sorted from them (not recorded which). The receptor source for this set is a man between 18 and 29 years old who had mild COVID-19 (a few samples of this study predate the infection). Cell type and time point are not known.

On this clonotype itself: One junction end does not reproduce the germline sequence, and a read error may be involved. The chain combines TRBV4-1 with TRBJ2-1; the D gene is possibly TRBD2 (5 bases). The germline V gene encodes CDR1 MGHRA and CDR2 YSYEKL. The length of the CDR3 is 14 residues. CDR3 residues: CAISQTRDYNEQFF. CDR3 DNA sequence: TGCGCCATCAGCCAAACCCGGGACTACAATGAGCAGTTCTTC.

This chain connects TRBV20-1 to TRBJ1-3; D remains unclear. This CDR3 contains 14 residues. The ends were cut back, 6 bases at V and 3 bases at J, with 15 bases in the middle. Germline assignment: CDR1 DFQATT and CDR2 SNEGSKA (reference sequence). The CDR3 DNA follows: TGCAGTGCCCCTTGGTGGGGAGGTGGAAACACCATATATTTT. Its translation: CSAPWWGGGNTIYF.

The J gene is TRBJ2-7, the V gene TRBV6-6, with 14 positions matching TRBD2. The V segment lost 5 bases and the J segment 7 bases; nucleotides outside the gene matches: 4. Germline V gene lookup returns CDR1 MNHNY and CDR2 SVGAGI (reference sequence). CDR3 length: 14 amino acids. CDR3 loop: CASSTGTSGGEQYV. CDR3 nucleotide sequence: TGTGCCAGCAGTACCGGGACTAGCGGGGGAGAGCAGTACGTC.

J is TRBJ1-1 and V is TRBV9; D perhaps matches TRBD1 (5 bases). CDR1 and CDR2 (germline): SGDLS, YYNGEE. This CDR3 comprises 13 residues. Deletions cut 3 bases from V and 11 bases from J, with 17 bases between. The CDR3 DNA reads TGTGCCAGCAGCGGAGCAGGGAGTGAGGACGCTTTCTTT. Amino acids: CASSGAGSEDAFF.

This clonotype was observed a handful of times. J is TRBJ1-6 and V is TRBV7-9; possible D gene TRBD1, 5 bases. The germline V and J ends were trimmed by 5 bases and 11 bases, with 19 bases remaining between them. The CDR3 consists of 15 residues. The germline CDR1 and CDR2 sequences are SEHNR and FQNEAQ (reference sequence). The CDR3 DNA reads as TGTGCCAGCAGCCCCCGGGACCGGGTTTATCCACCCCTCCACTTT. This codes for CASSPRDRVYPPLHF.

This clonotype was detected a few times. The chain joins TRBV29-1 to TRBJ2-1, with TRBD2 matching 9 bases. The CDR3 is made up of 14 amino acids. With 7 bases clipped from V and 7 bases from J, the junction kept 11 bases outside the gene matches. Germline V lookup: CDR1 SQVTM, CDR2 ANQGSEA. CDR3 residues: CSASGAGGGNEQFF. CDR3 DNA sequence: TGCAGCGCCTCAGGAGCGGGGGGAGGGAATGAGCAGTTCTTC.

This clonotype was observed a handful of times. This chain joins TRBV6-5 and TRBJ2-4; D is perhaps TRBD1 (6 bases). Trimming left V 6 bases short and J 12 bases short, with 18 bases between. The CDR3 loop spans 13 amino acids. Germline CDR1 is MNHEY and CDR2 is SVGAGI. In DNA form, the CDR3 reads TGTGCCAGCAGCTACACACAGGGAAACCCTCAGTACTTC. Its protein is CASSYTQGNPQYF.

This clonotype turned up a few times. The CDR3 DNA follows: TGCGCCAGCAGCCAAGTCCCCCGTACTGGAAACACCATATATTTT. It encodes CASSQVPRTGNTIYF. The chain uses TRBV4-3 and TRBJ1-3; D ambiguous. V lost 1 base, J lost 2 bases, and 9 bases lay in between. Germline CDR1 reads LGHNA; CDR2 reads YSLEER. The CDR3 runs 15 residues.

This clonotype came up a few times. The rearrangement links TRBV5-1 to TRBJ2-7; the match to TRBD2 covers 7 bases. Germline values: CDR1 SGHRS, CDR2 YFSETQ. The CDR3 runs 15 residues. The V gene end was trimmed by 4 bases and the J gene end by 1 base; junction bases not matched to a gene: 8. The CDR3 bases are TGCGCCAGCAGCCGGGGGGACGGCCCTTCCTACGAGCAGTACGTC. As protein: CASSRGDGPSYEQYV.

This chain links TRBV28 with TRBJ1-6, with TRBD1 matching 7 bases. CDR3 size: 14 residues. Germline CDR1 and CDR2: MDHEN and SYDVKM. The V gene end was trimmed by 6 bases and the J gene end by 9 bases; junction bases not matched to a gene: 8. CDR3 nucleotides: TGTGCCAGCAGATCTCAGGGGGGTCCTTCACCCCTCCACTTT. Translated: CASRSQGGPSPLHF.

The chain combines TRBV6-2 or TRBV6-3 with TRBJ2-7, with 11 bases matching TRBD2. Germline CDR1 and CDR2: MNHEY and SVGEGT. This CDR3 comprises 15 residues. V lost 5 bases, J lost 7 bases, and 10 bases stayed unmatched. CDR3 residues: CASSLTSGGFGEQYF. CDR3 in DNA: TGTGCCAGCAGTCTTACTAGCGGGGGATTTGGGGAGCAGTACTTC.

The table lists this clonotype with a few counts. This chain connects TRBV20-1 to TRBJ2-5, with 9 bases matching TRBD1. This CDR3 has 17 amino acids. Germline-derived CDR1 and CDR2 are DFQATT and SNEGSKA (reference sequence). Losses at the gene ends were 0 bases for V and 3 bases for J; bases not matched to a gene: 11. CDR3 DNA sequence: TGCAGTGCTAGAGATCCATTGGCGGGACAGGGAAAAGAGACCCAGTACTTC. Protein sequence: CSARDPLAGQGKETQYF.

This clonotype was picked up a small number of times. The chain has TRBV6-2 or TRBV6-3 and TRBJ2-1; D remains ambiguous. The V gene lost 5 bases and the J gene lost 8 bases, with 13 bases spanning the gap. This CDR3 is built from 13 residues. CDR1 and CDR2 (germline): MNHEY, SVGEGT. CDR3 in amino acids: CASSVQERDEQFF. CDR3 DNA: TGTGCCAGCAGTGTTCAGGAGCGAGATGAGCAGTTCTTC.

This clonotype turned up a few times. V gene TRBV7-9 combines with J gene TRBJ2-2; 7 bases agree with TRBD1. Germline V gene lookup returns CDR1 SEHNR and CDR2 FQNEAQ (reference sequence). V was clipped by 4 bases and J by 4 bases; unmatched bases: 3. The CDR3 covers 14 residues. The CDR3: CASSWTGRTGELFF. CDR3 in DNA: TGTGCCAGCAGCTGGACAGGACGCACCGGGGAGCTGTTTTTT.

The J gene is TRBJ1-1, the V gene TRBV5-1, with unresolved D. CDR1 and CDR2 from the germline V gene are SGHRS and YFSETQ. The CDR3 sequence is 16 residues long. V lost 2 bases to trimming and J lost 0 bases, with 14 bases between them. CDR3 coding DNA: TGCGCCAGCAGCTTAGCCTTCACAGTCGTGAACACTGAAGCTTTCTTT. Its protein is CASSLAFTVVNTEAFF.

This clonotype was counted between two and nine times. The DNA for the CDR3 is TGCGCCAGCAGCCCTCAAGGAAGGGACGAGCAGTACTTC. Its protein is CASSPQGRDEQYF. The chain has TRBV4-1 and TRBJ2-7, with D unclear. Trimming cost V 4 bases and J 5 bases, with 12 bases left between them. Germline assignment: CDR1 MGHRA and CDR2 YSYEKL. The CDR3 extends over 13 amino acids.

This clonotype came up a few times. The chain uses TRBV5-1 and TRBJ1-1; no definite D call. V was clipped by 4 bases and J by 3 bases, with 13 bases between them. CDR1 and CDR2 from the germline V gene are SGHRS and YFSETQ. CDR3 length equals 14 residues. CDR3 in amino acids: CASSPTSQDTEAFF. The CDR3 region has the DNA TGCGCCAGCAGCCCTACTTCCCAGGACACTGAAGCTTTCTTT.